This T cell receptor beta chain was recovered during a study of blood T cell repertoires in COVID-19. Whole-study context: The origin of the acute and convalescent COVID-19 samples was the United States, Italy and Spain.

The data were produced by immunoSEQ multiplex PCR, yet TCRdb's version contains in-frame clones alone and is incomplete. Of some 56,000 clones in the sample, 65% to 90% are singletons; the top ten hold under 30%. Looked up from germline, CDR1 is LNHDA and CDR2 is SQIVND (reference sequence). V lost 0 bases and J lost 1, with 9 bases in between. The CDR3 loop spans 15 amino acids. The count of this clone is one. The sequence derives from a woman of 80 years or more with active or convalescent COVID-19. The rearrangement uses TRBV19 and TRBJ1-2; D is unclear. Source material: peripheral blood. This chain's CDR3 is CASSIDAASNYGYTF. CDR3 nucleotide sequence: TGTGCCAGTAGTATAGATGCGGCCAGTAACTATGGCTACACCTTC.